These T cell receptor beta chains were read from a single sample in a study of spatial heterogeneity in lung cancer. TCRdb used MiXCR to reprocess the 5' RACE reads, holding one entry per CDR3 protein. The data contain approximately 92,000 distinct CDR3 sequences, less than 15% of them singletons. The sequencing here drew on PBMCs, taken at surgery. The source is a male donor with early-stage non-small cell lung cancer. The CDR3 runs from the conserved cysteine through the conserved F or W. D genes are given only for firm matches. Part of the rows lack a size; the others show once, few, many or a class for expanded clones.

abundance	d_gene	j_gene	v_gene	CDR3nt	CDR3aa
-	-	TRBJ1-1	TRBV3-1	TGTGCCAGCAGCCAAGAGGACACCAGGCGAGCTTTCTTT	CASSQEDTRRAFF
-	TRBD2	TRBJ2-1	TRBV29-1	TGCAGCGTTGAACTAGCGGGGCGTCGAGAGCAGTTCTTC	CSVELAGRREQFF
many	-	TRBJ2-1	TRBV15	TGTGCCACCAGCAGAGATGGAATAGCGGTAAACAATGAGCAGTTCTTC	CATSRDGIAVNNEQFF
-	-	TRBJ1-2	TRBV12-3/TRBV12-4	TGTGCCAGCACCCGGGGGTATGGCTACACCTTC	CASTRGYGYTF
-	-	TRBJ2-6	TRBV7-2	TGTGCCAGCACCCCGTCCTCTGGGGCCAACGTCCTGACTTTC	CASTPSSGANVLTF
-	-	TRBJ2-5	TRBV19	TGTGCCAGTAGAACCAGGGGAAAAGAGACCCAGTACTTC	CASRTRGKETQYF
-	TRBD2	TRBJ2-2	TRBV30	TGTGCCTGGAAGAAGGGTAGCGGGAGCCGTCGAACCGGGGAGCTGTTTTTT	CAWKKGSGSRRTGELFF
once	-	TRBJ2-7	TRBV20-1	TGCAGTGCTAGAGTCTGGGGAGGCAACGAGCAGTACTTC	CSARVWGGNEQYF
few	-	TRBJ1-3	TRBV7-2	TGTGCCAGCAGCTTCTCCGGGACACCAAGCTCTGGAAACACCATATATTTT	CASSFSGTPSSGNTIYF
few	-	TRBJ1-6	TRBV14	TGTGCCAGCAGCCAAGATCGGCCGCTAAGGTCACCCCTCCACTTT	CASSQDRPLRSPLHF
many	TRBD2	TRBJ2-7	TRBV5-1	TGCGCCAGCAGCTTGGCCTCTAGCGGGGGGGCCTACGAGCAGTACTTC	CASSLASSGGAYEQYF
few	-	TRBJ1-1	TRBV7-9	TGTGCCAGCAGCTTGTCACAGGGTAGCACTGAAGCTTTCTTT	CASSLSQGSTEAFF
many	TRBD1	TRBJ2-5	TRBV7-2	TGTGCCAGCAGCCCAGGACAGGGCCTTGGGACCCAGTACTTC	CASSPGQGLGTQYF
-	TRBD1	TRBJ2-7	TRBV2	TGTGCCAGCAGCGAGGGACAGGTCTACGAGCAGTACTTC	CASSEGQVYEQYF
few	-	TRBJ1-1	TRBV11-1	TGTGCCAGCAGCTTAGCAAGCAGGGTTAAGGCTGAAGCTTTCTTT	CASSLASRVKAEAFF
many	-	TRBJ2-5	TRBV4-1	TGCGCCAGCAGCCAAAGTGCGTCAGAAGGTCAAGAGACCCAGTACTTC	CASSQSASEGQETQYF
many	-	TRBJ2-6	TRBV29-1	TGCAGCGCCCAGCCATCCGGGGCCAACGTCCTGACTTTC	CSAQPSGANVLTF
few	-	TRBJ2-3	TRBV20-1	TGCAGTGCAAGCTCAAAGAGGAGCGCAGATACGCAGTATTTT	CSASSKRSADTQYF
few	-	TRBJ2-2	TRBV28	TGTGCCAGCAGTTACTTAAACACCGGGGAGCTGTTTTTT	CASSYLNTGELFF
few	-	TRBJ1-6	TRBV25-1	TGTGCCAGCAGTGGCGGGGATTCACCCCTCCACTTT	CASSGGDSPLHF
few	-	TRBJ2-2	TRBV2	TGTGCCAGCAGTCGGGACGGCGCGAACACCGGGGAGCTGTTTTTT	CASSRDGANTGELFF
-	-	TRBJ2-2	TRBV5-1	TGCGCCAGCAGCTTGATGACAGCCGAGTCCGGGGAGCTGTTTTTT	CASSLMTAESGELFF
-	-	TRBJ1-2	TRBV6-6	TGTGCCAGCAGTTCCCCGTCGGGAACAAGCCCCTATGGCTACACCTTC	CASSSPSGTSPYGYTF
-	-	TRBJ2-3	TRBV6-2/TRBV6-3	TGTGCCAGCAGTTACCAAGCAGGCCACAGGGGACTTTTCGGCACAGATACGCAGTATTTT	CASSYQAGHRGLFGTDTQYF
many	-	TRBJ2-7	TRBV5-1	TGCGCCAGCAGCTTGGGGGGCTTGAGCTCCTACGAGCAGTACTTC	CASSLGGLSSYEQYF
many	-	TRBJ1-5	TRBV7-9	TGTGCCAGCAGCTTAAGCTGGGGTAATCAGCCCCAGCATTTT	CASSLSWGNQPQHF
many	-	TRBJ2-2	TRBV27	TGTGCCAGCAGTTTTTACACCGGGGAGCTGTTTTTT	CASSFYTGELFF
-	TRBD1	TRBJ2-2	TRBV20-1	TGCAGTGCTACCGGGACAGGGGGCTTCACCGGGGAGCTGTTTTTT	CSATGTGGFTGELFF
-	-	TRBJ2-3	TRBV30	TGTGCCTGGAGTGTAAGGGGAGATACGCAGTATTTT	CAWSVRGDTQYF
-	TRBD2	TRBJ2-3	TRBV5-1	TGCGCCAGCAGCTTGGAACTAGCGGGAGAGCCTGGCACAGATACGCAGTATTTT	CASSLELAGEPGTDTQYF
few	-	TRBJ1-4	TRBV19	TGTGCCAGTAGCCCCCAGGGGCCTGAAAAACTGTTTTTT	CASSPQGPEKLFF
many	-	TRBJ2-1	TRBV10-3	TGTGCCATCAGTGGCGGGGATTCCTACAATGAGCAGTTCTTC	CAISGGDSYNEQFF
few	-	TRBJ2-5	TRBV29-1	TGCAGCGTTGTGGGCGGGATAAAAGAGACCCAGTACTTC	CSVVGGIKETQYF
-	-	TRBJ1-3	TRBV12-3/TRBV12-4	TGTGCCAGCAGTTTACGCTCTGGAAACACCATATATTTT	CASSLRSGNTIYF
few	-	TRBJ1-4	TRBV5-1	TGCGCCAGCAGGGAGGGAGAAAAACTGTTTTTT	CASREGEKLFF
few	-	TRBJ2-1	TRBV20-1	TGCAGTGCAAATAGCGGATACAATGAGCAGTTCTTC	CSANSGYNEQFF
-	-	TRBJ2-1	TRBV12-3/TRBV12-4	TGTGCCAGCAGTTTAGCGGGCGATGAGCAGTTCTTC	CASSLAGDEQFF